The clone carrying this T cell receptor (beta chain) has more than one count but fewer than ten. Antigen: not known. This sample was included in a study of early T cells in non-severe SARS-CoV-2 infection. Study-wide results and caveats: In VDJdb matching, anti-spike CD8 responses were favored while private and CD4 specificities went missing.

This CDR3 spans 16 amino acids. V lost 4 bases, J lost 0 bases, and 10 bases stayed unmatched. Germline-derived CDR1 and CDR2 are SGDLS and YYNGEE. Individual cDNA molecules received unique molecular identifiers. One entry per CDR3 protein, called by TCRdb with MiXCR from the 5' RACE reads. The profile shows roughly 80,000 distinct CDR3 sequences, about 11% of them singletons. The J gene is TRBJ2-7, the V gene TRBV9, with 7 bases fitting TRBD1. The TCR sequence derives from an adult who was a healthcare worker with PCR-confirmed SARS-CoV-2 infection or an uninfected control (not recorded which). This sample comprised whole blood, obtained at baseline. The CDR3 protein is CASSSRGTAASYEQYF. Here the CDR3 DNA reads TGTGCCAGCAGCTCCCGAGGGACAGCAGCCTCCTACGAGCAGTACTTC.